A selection of T cell receptor beta chains follows, all from one sample in a study of T cells in Graves' hyperthyroidism and ophthalmopathy. MiXCR, run by TCRdb on the multiplex PCR reads, gives a single entry per CDR3 protein. The table records around 760,000 distinct CDR3 sequences, approximately 40% of them present only once. Input material: blood. The receptor set was obtained from a woman in her thirties or forties with Graves' hyperthyroidism. The CDR3 runs from the conserved cysteine through the conserved F or W. The D gene is left open where the match is weak. The size entry is marked missing in some rows and otherwise reads once, few, many or a size class.

j_gene: TRBJ1-1
v_gene: TRBV25-1
abundance: few
d_gene: NA
CDR3aa: CASSPPGRLNTEAFF
CDR3nt: TGTGCCAGCAGTCCCCCGGGCCGTCTGAACACTGAAGCTTTCTTT

j_gene: TRBJ1-5
v_gene: TRBV7-6
abundance: NA
d_gene: NA
CDR3aa: CASSLRLAGNNQPQHF
CDR3nt: TGTGCCAGCAGCTTACGACTAGCGGGGAACAATCAGCCCCAGCATTTT

j_gene: TRBJ1-5
v_gene: TRBV5-6
abundance: few
d_gene: NA
CDR3aa: CASSGVGGLFNQPQHF
CDR3nt: TGTGCCAGCAGTGGGGTAGGTGGGCTATTCAATCAGCCCCAGCATTTT

j_gene: TRBJ2-5
v_gene: TRBV5-6
abundance: few
d_gene: NA
CDR3aa: CASSPGIEKTQYF
CDR3nt: TGTGCCAGCAGCCCCGGCATAGAGAAGACCCAGTACTTC

j_gene: TRBJ2-7
v_gene: TRBV4-3
abundance: NA
d_gene: TRBD1
CDR3aa: CASSQGQGFSSYERYF
CDR3nt: TGCGCCAGCAGCCAAGGACAGGGATTTTCCTCCTACGAGCGGTACTTC

j_gene: TRBJ1-1
v_gene: TRBV7-9
abundance: NA
d_gene: TRBD1
CDR3aa: CASSSTGGHTEAFF
CDR3nt: TGTGCCAGCAGCTCGACAGGGGGCCACACTGAAGCTTTCTTT

j_gene: TRBJ2-7
v_gene: TRBV6-2/TRBV6-3
abundance: NA
d_gene: TRBD1
CDR3aa: CASSPSTDRGYEQYF
CDR3nt: TGTGCCAGCAGTCCGAGCACGGACAGGGGCTACGAGCAGTACTTC

j_gene: TRBJ1-1
v_gene: TRBV10-2
abundance: NA
d_gene: NA
CDR3aa: CARQGLRTEAFF
CDR3nt: TGCGCCAGACAGGGACTCAGAACTGAAGCTTTCTTT

j_gene: TRBJ1-1
v_gene: TRBV5-4
abundance: many
d_gene: TRBD1
CDR3aa: CASTQDRGTTEAFF
CDR3nt: TGTGCCAGCACGCAGGACAGGGGAACCACTGAAGCTTTCTTT

j_gene: TRBJ1-3
v_gene: TRBV11-2
abundance: NA
d_gene: NA
CDR3aa: CASSFYPGGGNTIYF
CDR3nt: TGTGCCAGCAGTTTTTACCCCGGAGGTGGAAACACCATATATTTT

j_gene: TRBJ1-4
v_gene: TRBV7-9
abundance: NA
d_gene: TRBD1
CDR3aa: CASIRGKLFF
CDR3nt: TGTGCCAGCATCAGGGGGAAACTGTTTTTT

j_gene: TRBJ1-6
v_gene: TRBV7-3
abundance: NA
d_gene: NA
CDR3aa: CASSFPRQQGSPLHF
CDR3nt: TGTGCCAGCAGCTTTCCACGACAGCAGGGTTCACCCCTCCACTTT

j_gene: TRBJ2-7
v_gene: TRBV7-9
abundance: many
d_gene: NA
CDR3aa: CASSRIEGTYEQYF
CDR3nt: TGTGCCAGCAGTCGTATTGAGGGGACCTACGAGCAGTACTTC

j_gene: TRBJ1-5
v_gene: TRBV7-2
abundance: NA
d_gene: NA
CDR3aa: CASSTPGAQPQHF
CDR3nt: TGTGCCAGCAGCACCCCCGGGGCGCAGCCCCAGCATTTT

j_gene: TRBJ1-2
v_gene: TRBV29-1
abundance: many
d_gene: NA
CDR3aa: CSLGRDGYTF
CDR3nt: TGCAGTCTCGGACGGGATGGCTACACCTTC

j_gene: TRBJ2-2
v_gene: TRBV2
abundance: NA
d_gene: TRBD2
CDR3aa: CASTIAGGKNTGELFF
CDR3nt: TGTGCCAGCACCATAGCGGGGGGGAAGAACACCGGGGAGCTGTTTTTT

j_gene: TRBJ2-7
v_gene: TRBV7-9
abundance: few
d_gene: NA
CDR3aa: CASSLVRASFGQQHHEQYF
CDR3nt: TGTGCCAGCAGCTTAGTGAGGGCAAGCTTCGGACAGCAGCACCACGAGCAGTACTTC

j_gene: TRBJ1-1
v_gene: TRBV9
abundance: many
d_gene: NA
CDR3aa: CASSGRSGVNTEAFF
CDR3nt: TGTGCCAGCAGCGGGAGGTCAGGGGTGAACACTGAAGCTTTCTTT

j_gene: TRBJ2-5
v_gene: TRBV11-2
abundance: few
d_gene: TRBD2
CDR3aa: CASSLRSGGKETQYF
CDR3nt: TGTGCCAGCAGCTTGAGGAGCGGGGGAAAAGAGACCCAGTACTTC

j_gene: TRBJ2-5
v_gene: TRBV7-3
abundance: NA
d_gene: TRBD2
CDR3aa: CASRPPGHGGGFTTETQYF
CDR3nt: TGTGCCAGCAGACCCCCGGGGCATGGCGGGGGATTTACGACGGAGACCCAGTACTTC

j_gene: TRBJ2-7
v_gene: TRBV14
abundance: many
d_gene: NA
CDR3aa: CASSQSLWDEQYF
CDR3nt: TGTGCCAGCAGCCAATCTCTTTGGGACGAGCAGTACTTC

j_gene: TRBJ1-6
v_gene: TRBV7-2
abundance: many
d_gene: NA
CDR3aa: CASSFGRLYNSPLHF
CDR3nt: TGTGCCAGCAGCTTCGGCCGTCTCTATAATTCACCCCTCCACTTT

j_gene: TRBJ2-2
v_gene: TRBV2
abundance: many
d_gene: NA
CDR3aa: CASQQPLSAGELFF
CDR3nt: TGTGCCAGCCAGCAACCCTTAAGCGCCGGGGAGCTGTTTTTT

j_gene: TRBJ1-2
v_gene: TRBV25-1
abundance: many
d_gene: NA
CDR3aa: CASSPPERRHGYTF
CDR3nt: TGTGCCAGCAGTCCTCCGGAGCGGAGACATGGCTACACCTTC

j_gene: TRBJ1-4
v_gene: TRBV5-1
abundance: NA
d_gene: NA
CDR3aa: CASSLANTGGEKLFF
CDR3nt: TGCGCCAGCAGCTTGGCCAACACCGGAGGGGAAAAACTGTTTTTT

j_gene: TRBJ1-3
v_gene: TRBV15
abundance: NA
d_gene: NA
CDR3aa: CATSRDRAYGNTIYF
CDR3nt: TGTGCCACCAGCAGAGATCGGGCTTATGGAAACACCATATATTTT

j_gene: TRBJ1-1
v_gene: TRBV6-1
abundance: few
d_gene: NA
CDR3aa: CASSEGWLTNTEAFF
CDR3nt: TGTGCCAGCAGTGAAGGGTGGCTAACGAACACTGAAGCTTTCTTT

j_gene: TRBJ1-5
v_gene: TRBV7-6
abundance: many
d_gene: NA
CDR3aa: CASSLTPGAGGGPQHF
CDR3nt: TGTGCCAGCAGCCTCACGCCAGGGGCAGGCGGTGGGCCCCAGCATTTT

j_gene: TRBJ2-6
v_gene: TRBV9
abundance: many
d_gene: NA
CDR3aa: CASSAQRFSGANVLTF
CDR3nt: TGTGCCAGCAGCGCGCAGCGATTCTCTGGGGCCAACGTCCTGACTTTC

j_gene: TRBJ2-7
v_gene: TRBV6-2/TRBV6-3
abundance: NA
d_gene: TRBD2
CDR3aa: CASEWAGGLDSYEQYF
CDR3nt: TGTGCCAGCGAGTGGGCGGGAGGTCTTGACTCCTACGAGCAGTACTTC

j_gene: TRBJ1-1
v_gene: TRBV7-8
abundance: many
d_gene: TRBD1
CDR3aa: CASSHETGGTEAFF
CDR3nt: TGTGCCAGCAGCCATGAGACAGGGGGCACTGAAGCTTTCTTT

j_gene: TRBJ2-6
v_gene: TRBV10-3
abundance: many
d_gene: NA
CDR3aa: CASRDTRKLSGANVLTF
CDR3nt: TGTGCCAGCAGGGACACCAGAAAACTCTCTGGGGCCAACGTCCTGACTTTC

j_gene: TRBJ1-1
v_gene: TRBV7-9
abundance: few
d_gene: NA
CDR3aa: CASSTQGRTEAFF
CDR3nt: TGTGCCAGCAGCACACAGGGTCGAACTGAAGCTTTCTTT

j_gene: TRBJ1-2
v_gene: TRBV20-1
abundance: many
d_gene: NA
CDR3aa: CSASDDSYGYTF
CDR3nt: TGCAGTGCTAGTGATGACAGCTATGGCTACACCTTC

j_gene: TRBJ1-2
v_gene: TRBV4-3
abundance: NA
d_gene: NA
CDR3aa: CASSPTPTGVDYGYTF
CDR3nt: TGCGCCAGCAGCCCCACCCCGACTGGTGTCGACTATGGCTACACCTTC

j_gene: TRBJ1-1
v_gene: TRBV14
abundance: NA
d_gene: NA
CDR3aa: CASRRGHQPEAFF
CDR3nt: TGTGCCAGCAGGCGGGGACACCAACCTGAAGCTTTCTTT

j_gene: TRBJ1-4
v_gene: TRBV7-9
abundance: few
d_gene: TRBD1
CDR3aa: CASSSVSGQTNEKLFF
CDR3nt: TGTGCCAGCAGTTCCGTCTCGGGACAGACTAATGAAAAACTGTTTTTT

j_gene: TRBJ1-2
v_gene: TRBV2
abundance: NA
d_gene: NA
CDR3aa: CASSVGGGTMNYGYTF
CDR3nt: TGTGCCAGCAGTGTGGGGGGGGGTACGATGAACTATGGCTACACCTTC

j_gene: TRBJ1-3
v_gene: TRBV19
abundance: many
d_gene: NA
CDR3aa: CASRTAGNTIYF
CDR3nt: TGTGCCAGTAGGACAGCTGGAAACACCATATATTTT

j_gene: TRBJ2-2
v_gene: TRBV11-2
abundance: NA
d_gene: TRBD2
CDR3aa: CASRPTGTSGSGELFF
CDR3nt: TGTGCCAGCAGACCTACCGGGACTAGCGGGAGTGGGGAGCTGTTTTTT

j_gene: TRBJ2-7
v_gene: TRBV4-3
abundance: NA
d_gene: NA
CDR3aa: CASSQALFYEQYF
CDR3nt: TGCGCCAGCAGCCAAGCTCTATTCTACGAGCAGTACTTC

j_gene: TRBJ2-5
v_gene: TRBV5-1
abundance: NA
d_gene: NA
CDR3aa: CASSSWGRLKETQYF
CDR3nt: TGTGCCAGCAGCTCCTGGGGACGTCTAAAAGAGACCCAGTACTTC

j_gene: TRBJ2-7
v_gene: TRBV10-3
abundance: many
d_gene: TRBD2
CDR3aa: CAISEGREYDYEQYF
CDR3nt: TGTGCCATCAGTGAGGGGAGGGAGTACGACTACGAGCAGTACTTC

j_gene: TRBJ1-5
v_gene: TRBV19
abundance: NA
d_gene: TRBD1
CDR3aa: CASSTPTGDQPQHF
CDR3nt: TGTGCCAGTAGTACACCTACAGGGGATCAGCCCCAGCATTTT

j_gene: TRBJ2-7
v_gene: TRBV10-3
abundance: few
d_gene: TRBD2
CDR3aa: CASNGWAGGSYEQYF
CDR3nt: TGTGCCAGCAACGGTTGGGCGGGGGGAAGTTACGAGCAGTACTTC